The sample holds many counts of the clone carrying this T cell receptor (beta chain). What it binds is unknown. As the library was built, unique molecular identifiers were attached to individual cDNA molecules. Each CDR3 protein gets one entry after TCRdb re-called the RACE reads with MiXCR. The sample includes 300,000 to 400,000 distinct CDR3 sequences, more than 4.5% seen only once; the top ten take 2% to 3%. V trimming: 6 bases; J trimming: 8 bases; junction bases outside the gene matches: 7. Germline V gives CDR1 MNHEY, CDR2 SVGAGI. The CDR3 has 13 residues. The entry originates in a study of human T cells and chemical hapten exposure. In the study overall: Upper back patch tests used 0.01% DPC, scored after 6 days. General observations from the study: High-frequency TCRs, those above 1 in 1000, stayed the same after DPC sensitization.

The time point was: pre-sensitization, week 0. The sample's treatment: therapeutic diphenylcyclopropenone sensitization with weekly scalp DPC. The source was whole blood, collected in connection with sensitization to the hapten diphenylcyclopropenone (DPC). This clonotype originated in a woman aged 45-65 years with alopecia areata. Some clones in this sample may be carry-over from other donors' samples. This chain joins TRBV6-5 and TRBJ1-2; TRBD1 agrees at 9 bases. This chain's CDR3 is CASSQGQGRGYTF. In nucleotides, the CDR3 is TGTGCCAGCAGCCAGGGACAGGGAAGGGGCTACACCTTC.